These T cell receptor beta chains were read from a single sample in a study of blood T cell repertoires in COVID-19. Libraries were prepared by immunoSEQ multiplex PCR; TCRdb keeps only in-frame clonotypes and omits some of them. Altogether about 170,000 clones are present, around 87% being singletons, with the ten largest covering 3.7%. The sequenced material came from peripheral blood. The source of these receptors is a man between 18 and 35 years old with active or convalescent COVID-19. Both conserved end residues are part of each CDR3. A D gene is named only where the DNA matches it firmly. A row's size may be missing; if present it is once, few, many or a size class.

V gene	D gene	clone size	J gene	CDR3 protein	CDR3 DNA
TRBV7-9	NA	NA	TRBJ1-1	CAIHRDGGNNVAENTEAFF	TGTGCCATCCACCGGGACGGGGGGAATAACGTCGCCGAGAACACTGAAGCTTTCTTT
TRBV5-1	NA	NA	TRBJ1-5	CASSLGGNSNQPQHF	TGCGCCAGCAGCTTGGGAGGGAATAGCAATCAGCCCCAGCATTTT
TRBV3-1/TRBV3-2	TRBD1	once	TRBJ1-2	CASSHNLRDRDGYTF	TGTGCCAGCAGCCATAACCTCCGGGACAGGGATGGCTACACCTTC
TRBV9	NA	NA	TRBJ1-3	CASSVVPQRRGGNTIYF	TGTGCCAGCAGCGTAGTCCCGCAGAGGAGGGGTGGAAACACCATATATTTT
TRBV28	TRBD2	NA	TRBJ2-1	CASSFVIYKDFGTSGGTAYNEQFF	TGTGCCAGCAGTTTTGTCATCTATAAGGACTTCGGGACTAGCGGGGGAACCGCCTACAATGAGCAGTTCTTC
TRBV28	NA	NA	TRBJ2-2	CASIQLNTGELFF	TGTGCCAGCATCCAACTGAACACCGGGGAGCTGTTTTTT
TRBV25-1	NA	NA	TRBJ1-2	CASTTNAAYGYTF	TGTGCCAGCACTACTAATGCGGCCTATGGCTACACCTTC
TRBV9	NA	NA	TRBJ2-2	CASGSWRGGPGELFF	TGTGCCAGCGGAAGTTGGAGGGGAGGTCCCGGGGAGCTGTTTTTT
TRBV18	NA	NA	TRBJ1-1	CASSPTQGFSEAFF	TGTGCCAGCTCACCAACGCAGGGTTTCTCTGAAGCTTTCTTT
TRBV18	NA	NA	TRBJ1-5	CASPSLYLNQPQHF	TGTGCCAGCCCATCGTTGTATCTAAATCAGCCCCAGCATTTT
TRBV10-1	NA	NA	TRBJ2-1	CASSDTGNEQFF	TGCGCCAGCAGTGATACAGGGAATGAGCAGTTCTTC
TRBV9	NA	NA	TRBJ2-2	CASSVDVAETDTGELFF	TGTGCCAGCAGCGTAGATGTAGCGGAGACGGACACCGGGGAGCTGTTTTTT
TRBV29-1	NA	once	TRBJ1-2	CSDPAGLNYGYTF	TGCAGTGACCCCGCGGGGCTAAACTATGGCTACACCTTC
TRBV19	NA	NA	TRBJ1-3	CASSRPGNSGNTIYF	TGTGCCAGTAGCCGACCAGGGAACTCTGGAAACACCATATATTTT
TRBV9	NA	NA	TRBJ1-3	CASSVDGGSGNTIYF	TGTGCCAGCAGCGTAGACGGAGGCTCTGGAAACACCATATATTTT
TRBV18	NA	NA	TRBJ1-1	CASSPPVQGWDAFF	TGTGCCAGCTCACCACCAGTTCAGGGGTGGGACGCTTTCTTT
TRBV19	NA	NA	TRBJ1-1	CASSIDPPGVGAFF	TGTGCCAGTAGTATAGACCCCCCAGGGGTTGGGGCTTTCTTT
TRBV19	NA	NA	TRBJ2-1	CASSSGLDYNEQFF	TGTGCCAGTAGTAGCGGACTCGACTACAATGAGCAGTTCTTC
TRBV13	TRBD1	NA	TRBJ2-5	CASSFQGEQTQYF	TGTGCCAGCAGCTTTCAGGGGGAACAGACCCAGTACTTC
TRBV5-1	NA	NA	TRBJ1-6	CASSLEGQSSPLHF	TGCGCCAGCAGCTTGGAGGGGCAGTCTTCACCCCTCCACTTT
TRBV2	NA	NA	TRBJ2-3	CAGKTGSLADTQYF	TGTGCCGGAAAAACGGGGTCTTTGGCAGATACGCAGTATTTT
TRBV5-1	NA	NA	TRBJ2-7	CASSLSWGDYEQYF	TGCGCCAGCAGCCTCTCCTGGGGGGACTACGAGCAGTACTTC
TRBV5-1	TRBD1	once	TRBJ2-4	CASALSQGAGNIQYF	TGCGCCAGCGCTCTCTCACAGGGGGCGGGAAACATTCAGTACTTC
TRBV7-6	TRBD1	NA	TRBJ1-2	CASSSTDREEVHGYTF	TGTGCCAGCAGCTCTACAGACAGGGAGGAGGTTCATGGCTACACCTTC
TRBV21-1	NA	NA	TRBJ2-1	CASSQANEQFF	TGTGCCAGCAGTCAAGCCAATGAGCAGTTCTTC
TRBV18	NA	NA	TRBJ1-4	CASSSAEKLFF	TGTGCCAGCTCTAGTGCTGAAAAACTGTTTTTT
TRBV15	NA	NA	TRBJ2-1	CATSSRVTEQFF	TGTGCCACCAGCAGCAGGGTGACTGAGCAGTTCTTC
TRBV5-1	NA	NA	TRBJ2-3	CASSLGYSPDTQYF	TGCGCCAGCAGCTTGGGGTATAGCCCAGATACGCAGTATTTT
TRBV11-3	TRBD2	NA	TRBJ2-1	CASSPHTSGRLAGGEQFF	TGTGCCAGCAGCCCGCATACTAGCGGGAGGCTTGCTGGAGGTGAGCAGTTCTTC
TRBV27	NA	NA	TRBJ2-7	CASSLGIVGGEQYF	TGTGCCAGCAGTTTGGGTATCGTGGGGGGCGAGCAGTACTTC
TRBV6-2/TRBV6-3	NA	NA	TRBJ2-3	CASSHTAGLASTDTQYF	TGTGCCAGCAGCCATACAGCCGGACTGGCTAGCACAGATACGCAGTATTTT
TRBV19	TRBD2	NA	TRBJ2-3	CASSIGTSGHTDTQYF	TGTGCCAGTAGTATCGGGACTAGCGGGCACACAGATACGCAGTATTTT
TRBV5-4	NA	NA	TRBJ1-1	CASSLAQGNTEAFF	TGTGCCAGCAGCTTGGCCCAGGGGAACACTGAAGCTTTCTTT
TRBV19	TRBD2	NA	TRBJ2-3	CASSPTAGGTDTQYF	TGTGCCAGTAGTCCAACCGCGGGGGGCACAGATACGCAGTATTTT
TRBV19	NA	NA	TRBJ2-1	CASSMERYEQFF	TGTGCCAGTAGTATGGAGCGGTATGAGCAGTTCTTC
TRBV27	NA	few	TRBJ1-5	CASRYQGYSNQPQHF	TGTGCCAGCAGGTACCAGGGGTATAGCAATCAGCCCCAGCATTTT
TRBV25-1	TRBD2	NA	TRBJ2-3	CASTSWAGDFTDTQYF	TGTGCCAGCACCTCCTGGGCGGGAGATTTCACAGATACGCAGTATTTT
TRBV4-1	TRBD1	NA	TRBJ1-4	CASSSGQFNEKLFF	TGCGCCAGCAGCTCGGGACAGTTCAATGAAAAACTGTTTTTT
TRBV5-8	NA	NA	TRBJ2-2	CASRWGVTGTGELFF	TGTGCCAGCAGGTGGGGGGTAACGGGCACCGGGGAGCTGTTTTTT
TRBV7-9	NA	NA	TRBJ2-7	CASEENPVSYEQYF	TGTGCCAGCGAGGAAAACCCTGTCTCCTACGAGCAGTACTTC
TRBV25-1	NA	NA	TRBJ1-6	CASSETGSNSPLHF	TGTGCCAGCAGTGAGACGGGGAGCAATTCACCCCTCCACTTT
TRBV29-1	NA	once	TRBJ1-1	CSVLKLNTEAFF	TGCAGCGTCCTAAAACTGAACACTGAAGCTTTCTTT
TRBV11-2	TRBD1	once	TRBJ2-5	CASSLVRGETQYF	TGTGCCAGCAGCTTAGTCAGGGGGGAGACCCAGTACTTC
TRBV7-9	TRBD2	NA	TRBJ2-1	CASSSTSGGSGNEQFF	TGTGCCAGCAGCTCGACTAGCGGGGGAAGTGGGAATGAGCAGTTCTTC
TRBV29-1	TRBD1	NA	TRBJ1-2	CSVGQGALYGYTF	TGCAGCGTGGGACAGGGCGCCCTATATGGCTACACCTTC
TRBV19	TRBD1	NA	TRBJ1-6	CASSITGAVNSPLHF	TGTGCCAGTAGTATAACAGGGGCTGTAAATTCACCCCTCCACTTT
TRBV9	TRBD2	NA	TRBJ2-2	CASSVEGRGDTGELFF	TGTGCCAGCAGCGTAGAGGGGCGGGGGGACACCGGGGAGCTGTTTTTT
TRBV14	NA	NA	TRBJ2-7	CASSSQVYSYEQYF	TGTGCCAGCAGCTCACAGGTTTACTCCTACGAGCAGTACTTC
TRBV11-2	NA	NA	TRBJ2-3	CASSLETPRRGAQDTQYF	TGTGCCAGCAGCTTAGAGACCCCCCGCCGGGGGGCCCAAGATACGCAGTATTTT
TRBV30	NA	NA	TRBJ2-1	CAWSLIGEDNGEQFF	TGTGCCTGGAGTCTCATTGGGGAGGATAATGGTGAGCAGTTCTTC
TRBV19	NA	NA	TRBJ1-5	CASSKITGLSGDQPQHF	TGTGCCAGTAGTAAAATCACAGGTCTCTCTGGCGATCAGCCCCAGCATTTT
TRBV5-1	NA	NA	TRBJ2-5	CASSLWGTGETQYF	TGCGCCAGCAGCCTTTGGGGCACAGGGGAGACCCAGTACTTC
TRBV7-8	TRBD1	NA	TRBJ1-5	CASSLRDREDQPQHF	TGTGCCAGCAGCTTAAGGGACAGGGAGGATCAGCCCCAGCATTTT
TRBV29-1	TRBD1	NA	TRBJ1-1	CSVDEDRGDEAFF	TGCAGCGTTGATGAGGACAGGGGGGACGAAGCTTTCTTT
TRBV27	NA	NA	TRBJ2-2	CASGGALNTGELFF	TGTGCCAGCGGGGGGGCACTGAACACCGGGGAGCTGTTTTTT
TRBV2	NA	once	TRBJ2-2	CASSSGIHTGELFF	TGTGCCAGCAGTTCCGGGATTCACACCGGGGAGCTGTTTTTT
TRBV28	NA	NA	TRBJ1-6	CASTPRDSPLHF	TGTGCCAGCACGCCGCGAGATTCACCCCTCCACTTT
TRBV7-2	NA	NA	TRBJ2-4	CASSLSGGINIQYF	TGTGCCAGCAGCTTATCCGGGGGAATAAACATTCAGTACTTC
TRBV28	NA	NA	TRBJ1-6	CASSLGLDNSPLHF	TGTGCCAGCAGCCTCGGACTGGATAATTCGCCCCTCCACTTT